These 8 T cell receptor beta chains were sequenced from one sample in a study of T cell responses to AZD1222 COVID-19 vaccine. Repertoires were generated with immunoSEQ multiplex PCR, while TCRdb's copy carries only in-frame clones and drops some. The repertoire holds roughly 120,000 clones, with more than 70% as singletons. Material: peripheral blood, obtained 28 days after the second AZD1222 dose. These receptors came from an adult who received the AZD1222 COVID-19 vaccine.

This clone has only a few counts. The chain is built from TRBV5-1 and TRBJ2-7; 12 bases line up with TRBD1. Trimming took 5 bases from V and 3 from J; bases not matched to a gene: 6. Germline V gene lookup returns CDR1 SGHRS and CDR2 YFSETQ. The CDR3 has 15 amino acids. CDR3 in DNA: TGCGCCAGCAGGAGGGGGACAGGGGGCCACTACGAGCAGTACTTC. Encoded protein: CASRRGTGGHYEQYF.

The chain combines TRBV28 with TRBJ2-7, with 8 bases aligning to TRBD2. Germline CDR1 and CDR2: MDHEN and SYDVKM. The length of the CDR3 is 14 residues. Trimming at V came to 6 bases and at J to 6 bases, leaving 10 bases not matched to a gene. The CDR3 is CASRGAGDRGEQYF. CDR3 coding DNA: TGTGCCAGCAGGGGAGCGGGAGACCGCGGCGAGCAGTACTTC. Using reference TRBV28 and TRBJ2-7 for the parts outside the CDR3, the full variable domain is DVKVTQSSRYLVKRTGEKVFLECVQDMDHENMFWYRQDPGLGLRLIYFSYDVKMKEKGDIPEGYSVSREKKERFSLILESASTNQTSMYLCASRGAGDRGEQYFGPGTRLTVT.

This chain connects TRBV7-9 to TRBJ1-2; D possibly corresponds to TRBD1 (6 bases). V lost 5 bases to trimming and J lost 6 bases, with 16 bases between them. The germline V gene has CDR1 SEHNR and CDR2 FQNEAQ (reference sequence). This CDR3 is built from 14 residues. The CDR3 region is CASSRMGGVDGYTF. DNA for the CDR3: TGTGCCAGCAGCCGCATGGGGGGCGTCGATGGCTACACCTTC.

The CDR3 reads CASSEWEGGGSYGYTF. The CDR3 nucleotides read TGTGCCAGCAGTGAATGGGAGGGCGGGGGTTCCTATGGCTACACCTTC. This rearrangement joins TRBV25-1 to TRBJ1-2; tentatively, D is TRBD1 (5 bases). The CDR3 is 16 amino acids. V was clipped by 1 base and J by 4 bases, with 16 bases between them. Germline V CDR1 and CDR2: MGHDK, SYGVNS.

The V gene is TRBV19, the J gene TRBJ2-7; no clear D. Deletions cut 6 bases from V and 7 bases from J, with 16 bases between. CDR1 is LNHDA and CDR2 is SQIVND in the germline V gene (reference sequence). The CDR3 has 13 residues. DNA for the CDR3: TGTGCCAGTAGCCAGATGGCCGTGGGGGAGCAGTACTTC. Its protein is CASSQMAVGEQYF.

CDR3 amino acids: CASSVQSEAVNSPLHF. CDR3 sequence (DNA): TGTGCCAGCAGCGTGCAATCGGAGGCGGTGAATTCACCCCTCCACTTT. This chain connects TRBV9 to TRBJ1-6; D uncertain. V lost 2 bases and J 7 bases, leaving 16 bases between the germline ends. Germline V CDR1 and CDR2: SGDLS, YYNGEE. This CDR3 is 16 amino acids long.

The chain employs TRBV6-6 and TRBJ1-2; TRBD1 agrees at 9 bases. Germline trimming cut 6 bases from V and 3 bases from J; bases unmatched to any gene: 11. The CDR3 contains 16 residues. Looked up from germline, CDR1 is MNHNY and CDR2 is SVGAGI (reference sequence). CDR3 residues: CASSLFPGQGDYGYTF. CDR3 DNA sequence: TGTGCCAGCAGCCTATTCCCGGGACAGGGTGACTATGGCTACACCTTC.

The rearrangement joins TRBV28 to TRBJ1-1; D remains unclear. This CDR3 comprises 14 residues. V lost 6 bases, J lost 1 base, and 12 bases lay in between. Germline CDR1 reads MDHEN; CDR2 reads SYDVKM. CDR3 nucleotides: TGTGCCAGCAGACTCCTAACACGGAACACTGAAGCTTTCTTT. It codes for CASRLLTRNTEAFF.